This TCR beta chain was identified during a study of synovial regulatory T cells in juvenile arthritis. Notes on the study in general: Across patients, iaTreg TCR repertoires were mostly private, partly shared with synovial Teff and blood CPL. iaTreg cells shared more CDR3 sequences with synovial Tregs than other blood Tregs did.

The repertoire was sequenced with immunoSEQ multiplex PCR; TCRdb's copy has only in-frame clones and lacks some. Recorded for this sample: around 9,500 clones. The germline V gene has CDR1 LNHDA and CDR2 SQIVND (reference sequence). The CDR3 is 18 amino acids. No coding sequence is recorded. With respect to this clone: Its antigen is still unknown.

Sequencing was performed on Treg cells from blood. As for subset: remaining (HLA-DR-negative) circulating blood Treg cells. This TCR came from a donor between 2 and 29 years old with juvenile idiopathic arthritis. The J gene is TRBJ2-2, the V gene TRBV19; lacking DNA, the TRBD2 call made by TCRdb goes unchecked. This chain's CDR3 is CASSIIRLAGGHTGELFF. The full variable domain, with the rest looked up from reference TRBV19 and TRBJ2-2, is DGGITQSPKYLFRKEGQNVTLSCEQNLNHDAMYWYRQDPGQGLRLIYYSQIVNDFQKGDIAEGYSVSREKKESFPLTVTSAQKNPTAFYLCASSIIRLAGGHTGELFFGEGSRLTVL.